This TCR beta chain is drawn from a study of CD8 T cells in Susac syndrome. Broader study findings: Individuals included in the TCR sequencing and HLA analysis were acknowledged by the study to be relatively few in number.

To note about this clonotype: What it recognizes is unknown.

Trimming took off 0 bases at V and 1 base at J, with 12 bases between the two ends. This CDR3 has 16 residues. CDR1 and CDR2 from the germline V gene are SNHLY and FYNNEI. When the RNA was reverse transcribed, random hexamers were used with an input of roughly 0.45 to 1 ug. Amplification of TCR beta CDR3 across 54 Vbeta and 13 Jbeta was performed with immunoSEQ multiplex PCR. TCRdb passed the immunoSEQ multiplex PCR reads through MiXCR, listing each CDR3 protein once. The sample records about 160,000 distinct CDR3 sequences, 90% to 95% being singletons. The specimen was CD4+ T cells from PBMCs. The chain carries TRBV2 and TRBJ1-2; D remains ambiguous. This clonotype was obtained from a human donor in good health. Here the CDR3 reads CASSEARPELNYGYTF. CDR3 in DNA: TGTGCCAGCAGTGAAGCGAGGCCAGAGCTTAACTATGGCTACACCTTC.